This TCR beta chain was profiled in a study of CD8+ T cells in alopecia areata. Study-level background: Treated patients swallowed 5 to 10 mg of oral tofacitinib twice daily. People stayed on tofacitinib for 6 to 18 months, then stopped the drug for 6 months.

The CDR3 is 13 residues long. Trimming removed 5 bases from V and 5 bases from J; junction bases left unmatched: 5. Germline lookup yields CDR1 LNHNV and CDR2 YYDKDF (reference sequence). Treatment meaning: oral pan-JAK inhibitor, 5-10 mg twice daily. Alopecia areata patients had lesional scalp punch biopsies and peripheral blood taken from them. cDNA prepared by RNA extraction and subsequent reverse transcription served as the template for sequencing. The data were produced by immunoSEQ multiplex PCR, yet TCRdb's version contains in-frame clones alone and is incomplete. Among roughly 100,000 clones listed, about 58% were seen once.

The sequence was obtained from a human donor with alopecia areata. Material: CD8+ T cells sorted from blood, obtained at week 4, from a patient treated with tofacitinib. The V and J genes are TRBV15 and TRBJ2-7; 8 bases match TRBD1. The CDR3 loop reads CATSGTGLHEQYF. CDR3 bases: TGTGCCACCAGCGGGACAGGTCTCCACGAGCAGTACTTC. The full variable domain, in which reference TRBV15 and TRBJ2-7 provide the parts outside the CDR3, is DAMVIQNPRYQVTQFGKPVTLSCSQTLNHNVMYWYQQKSSQAPKLLFHYYDKDFNNEADTPDNFQSRRPNTSFCFLDIRSPGLGDTAMYLCATSGTGLHEQYFGPGTRLTVT.